This T cell receptor (beta chain) was identified during a study of lymphopenia after photon versus proton radiotherapy. Between the trimmed V and J ends, which lost 8 bases and 8 bases, there was a span of 24 bases. The CDR3 runs 15 residues. The V gene's germline CDR1 is MDHEN and CDR2 SYDVKM. Study outcomes and limitations: After the lymphocyte nadir, photon-treated repertoires showed oligoclonal expansion, especially of CD8+ Temra cells.

To note about this clone: Its antigen is as yet unknown.

Profiled with immunoSEQ multiplex PCR; TCRdb holds only in-frame clones, not every one. The sample lists around 150,000 clones; 70% to 90% were seen once. This sample comprised peripheral blood, obtained from a patient treated with photon-based radiotherapy. The clonotype originates from a man aged 50 or older with gastric cancer. The chain has TRBV28 and TRBJ1-2, with TRBD1 as a possible D gene (5 bases). Written as DNA, the CDR3 is TGTGCCAGCGAAACGGCAGGGTCATCGTCGAGGGGCTACACCTTC. It codes for CASETAGSSSRGYTF.